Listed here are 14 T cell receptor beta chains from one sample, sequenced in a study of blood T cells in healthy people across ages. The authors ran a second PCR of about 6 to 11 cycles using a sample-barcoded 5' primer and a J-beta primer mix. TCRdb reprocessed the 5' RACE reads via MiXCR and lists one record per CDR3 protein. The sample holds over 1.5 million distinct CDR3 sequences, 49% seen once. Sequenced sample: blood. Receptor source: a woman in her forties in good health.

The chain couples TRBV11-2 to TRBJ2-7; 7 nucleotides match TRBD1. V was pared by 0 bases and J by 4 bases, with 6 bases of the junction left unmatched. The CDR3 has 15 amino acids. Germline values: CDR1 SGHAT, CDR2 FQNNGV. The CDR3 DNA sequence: TGTGCCAGCAGCTTAGAAACAGGGGACGGGTACGAGCAGTACTTC. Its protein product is CASSLETGDGYEQYF.

The CDR3 bases are TGCGCCAGCAGCTTGTGGGACTCTACCTACGAGCAGTACTTC. As protein: CASSLWDSTYEQYF. The chain joins TRBV5-1 to TRBJ2-7; D may be TRBD2 (6 bases). V was trimmed by 1 base and J by 2 bases, leaving 10 bases between them. The CDR3 totals 14 residues. Germline lookup yields CDR1 SGHRS and CDR2 YFSETQ. Complete variable domain (other parts from reference TRBV5-1 and TRBJ2-7): KAGVTQTPRYLIKTRGQQVTLSCSPISGHRSVSWYQQTPGQGLQFLFEYFSETQRNKGNFPGRFSGRQFSNSRSEMNVSTLELGDSALYLCASSLWDSTYEQYFGPGTRLTVT.

The CDR3 protein is CSGEWGSNQPQHF. The CDR3 bases are TGCAGCGGAGAGTGGGGGTCCAATCAGCCCCAGCATTTT. The chain joins TRBV20-1 to TRBJ1-5, with D possibly being TRBD1 (5 bases). Germline lookup yields CDR1 DFQATT and CDR2 SNEGSKA (reference sequence). The CDR3 covers 13 residues.

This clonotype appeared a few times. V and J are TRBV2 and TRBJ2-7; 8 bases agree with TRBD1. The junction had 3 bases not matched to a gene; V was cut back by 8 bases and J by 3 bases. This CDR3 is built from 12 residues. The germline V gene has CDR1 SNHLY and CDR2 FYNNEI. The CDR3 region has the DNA TGTGCCAGCCGGACAGGGATCTACGAGCAGTACTTC. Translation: CASRTGIYEQYF.

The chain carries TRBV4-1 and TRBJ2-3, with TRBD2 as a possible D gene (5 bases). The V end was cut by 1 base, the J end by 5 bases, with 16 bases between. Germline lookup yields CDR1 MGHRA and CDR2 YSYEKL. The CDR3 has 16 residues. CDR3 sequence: CASSQAYDPGVDTQYF. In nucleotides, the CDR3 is TGCGCCAGCAGCCAAGCCTACGACCCCGGGGTAGATACGCAGTATTTT.

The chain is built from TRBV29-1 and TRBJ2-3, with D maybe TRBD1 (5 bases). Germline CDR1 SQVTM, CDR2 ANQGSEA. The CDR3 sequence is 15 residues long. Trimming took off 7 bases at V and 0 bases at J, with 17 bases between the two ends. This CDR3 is CSARWGQDSTDTQYF. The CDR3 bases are TGCAGCGCTAGGTGGGGCCAGGATAGCACAGATACGCAGTATTTT.

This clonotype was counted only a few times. This CDR3 is CASSQDIRGAYSPLHF. The DNA of the CDR3 is TGCGCCAGCAGCCAAGATATTCGGGGGGCGTATTCACCCCTCCACTTT. The chain joins TRBV4-3 to TRBJ1-6, with D possibly being TRBD1 (6 bases). This CDR3 spans 16 amino acids. The V and J ends lost 0 bases and 8 bases respectively, with 14 bases between them. Germline V gene sequence: CDR1 LGHNA, CDR2 YSLEER.

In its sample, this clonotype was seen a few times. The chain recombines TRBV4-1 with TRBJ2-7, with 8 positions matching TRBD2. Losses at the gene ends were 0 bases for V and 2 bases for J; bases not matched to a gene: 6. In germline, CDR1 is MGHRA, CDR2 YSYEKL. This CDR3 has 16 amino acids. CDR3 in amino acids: CASSQDSAGATYEQYF. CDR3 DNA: TGCGCCAGCAGCCAAGATTCAGCGGGGGCGACCTACGAGCAGTACTTC.

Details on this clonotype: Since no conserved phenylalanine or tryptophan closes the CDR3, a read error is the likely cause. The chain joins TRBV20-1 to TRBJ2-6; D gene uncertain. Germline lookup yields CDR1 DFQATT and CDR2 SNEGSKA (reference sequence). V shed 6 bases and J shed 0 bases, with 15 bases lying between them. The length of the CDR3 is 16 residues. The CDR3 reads CSARTPPSSGANVLTL. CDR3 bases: TGCAGTGCCAGGACCCCTCCAAGCTCTGGGGCCAACGTCCTGACTCTC.

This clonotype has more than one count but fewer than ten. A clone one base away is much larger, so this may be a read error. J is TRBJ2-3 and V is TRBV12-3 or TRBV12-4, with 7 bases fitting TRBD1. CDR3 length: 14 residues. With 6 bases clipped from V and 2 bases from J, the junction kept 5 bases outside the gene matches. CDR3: CASSRGQYTDTQYF. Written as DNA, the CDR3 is TGTGCCAGCAGCCGGGGACAGTACACAGATACGCAGTATTTT.

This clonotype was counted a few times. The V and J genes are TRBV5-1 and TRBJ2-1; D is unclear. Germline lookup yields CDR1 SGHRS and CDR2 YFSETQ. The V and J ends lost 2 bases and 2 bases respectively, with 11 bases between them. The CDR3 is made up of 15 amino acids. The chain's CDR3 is CASSFQASTYNEQFF. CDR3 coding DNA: TGCGCCAGCAGCTTTCAAGCGTCGACCTACAATGAGCAGTTCTTC.

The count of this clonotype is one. CDR3 protein: CASSLLPRDSLTDTQYF. The CDR3 DNA reads as TGTGCCAGCAGCCTATTACCCCGGGACAGCCTCACAGATACGCAGTATTTT. V and J are TRBV6-1 and TRBJ2-3, with 7 bases aligning to TRBD1. The CDR3 extends over 17 amino acids. Per the germline V gene, CDR1 is MNHNS and CDR2 is SASEGT. Losses at the gene ends were 6 bases for V and 2 bases for J; bases not matched to a gene: 14.

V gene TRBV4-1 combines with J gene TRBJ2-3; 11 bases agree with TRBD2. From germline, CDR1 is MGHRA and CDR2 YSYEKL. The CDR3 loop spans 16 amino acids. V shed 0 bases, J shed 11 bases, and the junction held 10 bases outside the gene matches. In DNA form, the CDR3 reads TGCGCCAGCAGCCAAGACCTAGCGGGGGGCCCAGGGGGGCAGTATTTT. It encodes CASSQDLAGGPGGQYF.

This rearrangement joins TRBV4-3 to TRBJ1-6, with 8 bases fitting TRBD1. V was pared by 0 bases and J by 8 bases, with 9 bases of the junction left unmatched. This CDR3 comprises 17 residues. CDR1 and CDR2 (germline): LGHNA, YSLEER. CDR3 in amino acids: CASSQDRQGASDSPLHF. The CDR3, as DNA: TGCGCCAGCAGCCAAGATCGCCAGGGGGCGTCGGATTCACCCCTCCACTTT.